What follows is one T cell receptor beta chain and its context. Its antigen is not identified. The repertoire was sequenced with immunoSEQ multiplex PCR; TCRdb's copy has only in-frame clones and lacks some. The repertoire holds around 990,000 clones, with approximately 80% as singletons. The data belong to a study of shared clonotypes between healthy human individuals. Study summary: Used for every donor were three CD4 naive, three CD4 memory, two CD8 naive and one CD8 memory plate.

Between the trimmed V and J ends, which lost 0 bases and 8 bases, there was a span of 11 bases. This CDR3 region has 13 residues. Germline V gene data show CDR1 as SGHRS and CDR2 as YFSETQ. Study-level results: Non-shared clonotypes showed lower generation probabilities than clonotypes common to all four donors. Sorted-subset sequencing was shown by rarefaction to be incomplete despite large depth.

The chain recombines TRBV5-1 with TRBJ1-2; no firm D call. Sequenced: memory CD4+ T cells from PBMCs. Subset indicated: CD45RA-negative fraction. The sequence was collected from a young man in good health. Some clones in this sample may be carry-over from other donors' samples. CDR3 DNA: TGCGCCAGCAGCTTGGAGGGATCCAACGGCTACACCTTC. Its protein is CASSLEGSNGYTF.